This T cell receptor beta chain was identified during a study of OX40 agonist ivuxolimab in advanced cancers. Looking at the study overall: Every patient in dose escalation had hepatocellular carcinoma, melanoma, renal cell or head and neck cancer. Study-level points and caveats: On average, a greater number of expanded clones characterised CD8+ T cells relative to CD4+. By week 6 at 0.1 to 3.0 mg/kg, blood CD4+ and CD8+ T cells had expanded clonally.

This clone was detected only a few times. Its target is not known. The germline V gene encodes CDR1 SGHTA and CDR2 FQGTGA. Trimming removed 0 bases at V and 14 bases at J, with 11 bases between. CDR3 size: 13 residues. The protocol was immunoSEQ multiplex PCR, while the TCRdb copy is restricted to in-frame clones and leaves out a portion. Of roughly 93,000 clones listed, 70% to 85% are singletons. This receptor was identified in an adult with an advanced solid tumor such as melanoma, head and neck, liver or kidney cancer. The source was CD4+ or CD8+ T cells sorted from blood, collected in a trial of the OX40 agonist ivuxolimab. The chain carries TRBV7-3 and TRBJ1-6; the D gene is possibly TRBD1 (6 bases). This CDR3 reads CASSLTRGLTLHF. DNA for the CDR3: TGTGCCAGCAGCTTAACCCGGGGGCTCACCCTCCACTTT.